The entry that follows covers one T cell receptor beta chain sequence. Its target is not known. The CDR3 spans 16 residues. Trimming removed 5 bases at V and 8 bases at J, with 24 bases between. Germline CDR1 reads SGHTA; CDR2 reads FQGNSA. This entry is derived from a study of T cell responses to AZD1222 COVID-19 vaccine. Whole-study findings and limits: Spike-specific TCR breadth and depth both grew after two AZD1222 doses.

Assay used: immunoSEQ multiplex PCR; TCRdb lists only in-frame clones, some missing. This table has roughly 70,000 clones, 80% to 95% appearing once. Specimen: peripheral blood, collected 28 days after the second dose of the MenACWY control vaccine. The chain is built from TRBV7-2 and TRBJ1-2; the D gene is possibly TRBD1 (6 bases). The sequence was collected from an adult who received the MenACWY meningococcal vaccine as a control. The CDR3 loop is CASSARTPGQRGGYTF. The CDR3, as DNA: TGTGCCAGCAGCGCACGAACCCCCGGACAGAGAGGGGGCTACACCTTC.